This TCR beta chain originates from a study of CD4 T cells in relation to SARS-CoV-2 and coronaviruses. Study-level background: Controls used an HIV-1 Nef peptide pool or no peptide. General study results and limits: In roughly 61% of donors, memory CD4+ clonotypes crossrecognized SARS-CoV-2 and at least one common cold coronavirus spike.

Here immunoSEQ multiplex PCR was the method, and the copy in TCRdb shows in-frame clones only, minus some. The data show under 30,000 clones, approximately 75% seen once. Comment on this clone: The antigen remains undetermined.

CDR3 length: 12 amino acids. CDR1 is MNHEY and CDR2 is SVGEGT in the germline V gene. The V and J ends lost 6 bases and 10 bases respectively, with 15 bases between them. Unexposed donor CD4+ T cells date from about 2011-2018, before the COVID-19 pandemic. Isolation of CD4+ T cells took place after around 11 days in culture. Sequenced: CD4+ T cells from PBMCs, cultured in vitro. This TCR was sampled from a human donor in good health. The chain employs TRBV6-2 or TRBV6-3 and TRBJ2-5; D gene unclear. CDR3 loop: CASSRALWNQYF. CDR3 nucleotides: TGTGCCAGCAGCCGGGCCCTCTGGAACCAGTACTTC.